This T cell receptor (beta chain) was retrieved from a study of CD8+CD57+ T cells in acquired aplastic anemia. Background on the study: Average DNA yield from sorted CD4+ and CD8+ cells was approximately 3 ug.

Before being chosen for sequencing, patients had shown CD8+CD57+ cell expansion by flow cytometry. The cohort consisted entirely of patients having severe acquired aplastic anemia. Germline CDR1 reads SGHRS; CDR2 reads YFSETQ. CDR3 length: 16 residues. Trimming took 7 bases from V and 4 from J; bases not matched to a gene: 14. This clonotype was seen a few times. The use of genomic DNA as template underpinned the TCR beta VDJ and CDR3 profiling. TCRdb itself ran the reads through MiXCR, one entry per CDR3 protein. The sample holds hundreds of thousands of distinct CDR3 sequences, under 40% seen once. Sample: sorted CD4+, CD8+, or CD8+CD57+ T cells (not recorded which) from PBMCs. The TCR was taken from a human donor with aplastic anemia. This chain uses TRBV5-1 with TRBJ2-5; 9 positions agree with TRBD2. This CDR3 is CASAATGTSTRETQYF. CDR3 bases: TGCGCCAGCGCTGCAACCGGGACTAGCACGCGAGAGACCCAGTACTTC. The full variable domain, with the rest looked up from reference TRBV5-1 and TRBJ2-5, is KAGVTQTPRYLIKTRGQQVTLSCSPISGHRSVSWYQQTPGQGLQFLFEYFSETQRNKGNFPGRFSGRQFSNSRSEMNVSTLELGDSALYLCASAATGTSTRETQYFGPGTRLLVL.